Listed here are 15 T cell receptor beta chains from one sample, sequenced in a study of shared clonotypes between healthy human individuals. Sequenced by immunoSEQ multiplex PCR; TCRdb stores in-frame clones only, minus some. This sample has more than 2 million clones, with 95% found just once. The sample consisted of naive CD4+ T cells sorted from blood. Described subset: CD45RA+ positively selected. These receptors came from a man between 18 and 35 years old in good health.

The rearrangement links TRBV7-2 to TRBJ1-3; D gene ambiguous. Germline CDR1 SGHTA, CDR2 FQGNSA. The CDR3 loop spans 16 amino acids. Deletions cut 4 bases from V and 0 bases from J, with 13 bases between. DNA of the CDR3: TGTGCCAGCAGCTCCAGAATAGTCAACTCTGGAAACACCATATATTTT. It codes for CASSSRIVNSGNTIYF.

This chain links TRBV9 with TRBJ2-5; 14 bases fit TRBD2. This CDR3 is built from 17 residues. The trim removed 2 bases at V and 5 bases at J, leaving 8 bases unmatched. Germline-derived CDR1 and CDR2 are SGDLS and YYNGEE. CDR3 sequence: CASSVGGLAGVHETQYF. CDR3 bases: TGTGCCAGCAGCGTTGGGGGACTAGCGGGAGTTCATGAGACCCAGTACTTC.

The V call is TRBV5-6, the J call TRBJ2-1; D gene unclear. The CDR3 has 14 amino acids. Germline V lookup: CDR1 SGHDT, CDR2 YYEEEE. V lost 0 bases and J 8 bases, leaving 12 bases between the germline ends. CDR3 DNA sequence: TGTGCCAGCAGCTTGGGCTGGGGTGGGCATGAGCAGTTCTTC. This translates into CASSLGWGGHEQFF.

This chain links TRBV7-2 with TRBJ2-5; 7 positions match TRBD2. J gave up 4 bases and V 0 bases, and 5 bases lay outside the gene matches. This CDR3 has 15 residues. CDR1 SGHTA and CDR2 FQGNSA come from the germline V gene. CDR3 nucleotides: TGTGCCAGCAGCTTAGCGGCGGGAGTAGGAGAGACCCAGTACTTC. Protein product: CASSLAAGVGETQYF.

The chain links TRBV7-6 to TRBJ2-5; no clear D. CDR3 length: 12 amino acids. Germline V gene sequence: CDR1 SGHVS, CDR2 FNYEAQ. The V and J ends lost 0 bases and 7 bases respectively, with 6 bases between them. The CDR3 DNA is TGTGCCAGCAGCTTAGCGGTAGGGACCCAGTACTTC. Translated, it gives CASSLAVGTQYF.

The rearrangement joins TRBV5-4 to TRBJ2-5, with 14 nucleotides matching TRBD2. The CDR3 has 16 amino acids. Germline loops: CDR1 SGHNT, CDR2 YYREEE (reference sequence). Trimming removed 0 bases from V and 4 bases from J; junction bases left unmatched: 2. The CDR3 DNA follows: TGTGCCAGCAGCTTGGTCGGACTAGCGGGGGGAGAGACCCAGTACTTC. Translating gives CASSLVGLAGGETQYF.

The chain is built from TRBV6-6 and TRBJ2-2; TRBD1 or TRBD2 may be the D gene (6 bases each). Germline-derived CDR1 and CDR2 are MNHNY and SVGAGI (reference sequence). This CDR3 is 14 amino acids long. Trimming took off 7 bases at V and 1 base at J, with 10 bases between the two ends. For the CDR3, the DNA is TGTGCCAGCATAGGGGGACTGAACACCGGGGAGCTGTTTTTT. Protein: CASIGGLNTGELFF.

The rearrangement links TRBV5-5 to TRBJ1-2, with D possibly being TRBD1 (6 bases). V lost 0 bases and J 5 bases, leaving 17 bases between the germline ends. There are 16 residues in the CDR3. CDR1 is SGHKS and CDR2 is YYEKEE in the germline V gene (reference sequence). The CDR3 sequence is CASSLDFLKGVYGYTF. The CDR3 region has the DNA TGTGCCAGCAGCTTGGACTTCCTTAAGGGGGTTTATGGCTACACCTTC.

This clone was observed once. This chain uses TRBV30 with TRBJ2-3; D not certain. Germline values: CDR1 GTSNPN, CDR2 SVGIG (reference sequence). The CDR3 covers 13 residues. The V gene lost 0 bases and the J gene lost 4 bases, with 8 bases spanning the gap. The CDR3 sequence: CAWSVGSSDTQYF. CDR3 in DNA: TGTGCCTGGAGTGTGGGTAGTTCAGATACGCAGTATTTT.

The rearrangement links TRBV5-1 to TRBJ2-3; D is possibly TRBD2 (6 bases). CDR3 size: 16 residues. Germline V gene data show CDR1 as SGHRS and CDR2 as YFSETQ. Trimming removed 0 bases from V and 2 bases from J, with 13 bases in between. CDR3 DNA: TGCGCCAGCAGCTTGGGAACGTTAGCGGACACAGATACGCAGTATTTT. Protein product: CASSLGTLADTDTQYF.

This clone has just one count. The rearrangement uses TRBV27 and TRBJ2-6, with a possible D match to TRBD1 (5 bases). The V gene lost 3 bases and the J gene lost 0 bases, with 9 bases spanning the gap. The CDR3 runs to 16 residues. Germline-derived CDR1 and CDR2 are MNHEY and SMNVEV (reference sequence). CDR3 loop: CASSLDIYSGANVLTF. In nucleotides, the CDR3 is TGTGCCAGCAGTTTGGACATCTACTCTGGGGCCAACGTCCTGACTTTC.

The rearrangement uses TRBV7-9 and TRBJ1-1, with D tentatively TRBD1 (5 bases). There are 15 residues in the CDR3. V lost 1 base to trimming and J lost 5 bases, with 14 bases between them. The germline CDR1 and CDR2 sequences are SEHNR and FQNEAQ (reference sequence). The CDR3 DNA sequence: TGTGCCAGCAGCTTAGACCCGGGACGGATTACTGAAGCTTTCTTT. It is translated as CASSLDPGRITEAFF.

The CDR3 nucleotides read TGTGCCAGCACCCTGGCCGAGGGGATCCATGGCTACACCTTC. This encodes CASTLAEGIHGYTF. The chain employs TRBV11-2 and TRBJ1-2; D possibly corresponds to TRBD1 (5 bases). The V and J ends lost 7 bases and 6 bases respectively, with 18 bases between them. CDR3 size: 14 residues. Per germline, CDR1 SGHAT and CDR2 FQNNGV.

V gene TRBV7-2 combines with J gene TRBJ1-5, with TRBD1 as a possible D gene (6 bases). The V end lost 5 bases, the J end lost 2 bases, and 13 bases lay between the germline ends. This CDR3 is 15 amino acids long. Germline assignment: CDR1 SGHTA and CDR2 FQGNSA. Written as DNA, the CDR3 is TGTGCCAGCAGCCCAGCGGGGGCCGGCAATCAGCCCCAGCATTTT. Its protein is CASSPAGAGNQPQHF.

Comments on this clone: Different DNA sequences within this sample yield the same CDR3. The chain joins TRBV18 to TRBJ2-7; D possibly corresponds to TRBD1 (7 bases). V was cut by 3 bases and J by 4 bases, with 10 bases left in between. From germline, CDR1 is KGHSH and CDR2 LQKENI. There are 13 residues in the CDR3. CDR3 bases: TGTGCCAGCTCACCGACAGGGACTTACGAGCAGTACTTC. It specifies CASSPTGTYEQYF.